Listed below are T cell receptor beta chains from one sample, sequenced in a study of regulatory T cells in long-lasting Graves disease. TCRdb re-called the multiplex PCR reads with MiXCR, one entry per CDR3 protein. The repertoire includes about 470,000 distinct CDR3 sequences, around 20% of them detected once, and about 8.3% sits in the top ten. Source: peripheral blood mononuclear cells (PBMCs), taken when the disease was refractory, from a patient treated with antithyroid drugs. The source of these receptors is a female donor with Graves disease. The CDR3 runs from the conserved cysteine through the conserved F or W. The D gene is left open where the match is weak. Not all rows give a size; the values are once, few, many and, for expanded clones, a class.

d_call	v_call	j_call	clone_size	cdr3_aa	cdr3_nt
.	TRBV29-1	TRBJ1-1	few	CSAAGDTEAFF	TGCAGCGCCGCAGGGGACACTGAAGCTTTCTTT
TRBD1	TRBV11-2	TRBJ2-7	many	CASSLVQGAHEQYF	TGTGCCAGCAGCTTAGTTCAGGGGGCCCACGAGCAGTACTTC
.	TRBV12-3/TRBV12-4	TRBJ2-7	many	CASSFVVRSEQYF	TGTGCCAGCAGTTTTGTAGTTAGGAGCGAGCAGTACTTC
TRBD2	TRBV11-2	TRBJ2-5	many	CASSPGTSGRAGWIETQYF	TGTGCCAGCAGCCCGGGGACTAGCGGGAGGGCCGGTTGGATCGAGACCCAGTACTTC
TRBD2	TRBV12-3/TRBV12-4	TRBJ2-7	many	CASSFGLAGVYEQYF	TGTGCCAGCAGTTTTGGGCTAGCGGGAGTCTACGAGCAGTACTTC
TRBD1	TRBV27	TRBJ1-1	many	CASRSPRPGTGQGTEAFF	TGTGCCAGCAGGTCTCCCCGTCCCGGGACAGGCCAGGGCACTGAAGCTTTCTTT
TRBD1	TRBV25-1	TRBJ2-2	few	CASSGTGEVGELFF	TGTGCCAGCAGTGGGACAGGCGAAGTCGGGGAGCTGTTTTTT
TRBD2	TRBV28	TRBJ2-4	many	CASSLLLGTSGGGTKNIQYF	TGTGCCAGCAGTTTACTGTTGGGGACTAGCGGCGGGGGGACCAAAAACATTCAGTACTTC
.	TRBV6-1	TRBJ2-7	.	CASSLTVSCEQYF	TGTGCCAGCAGTCTGACAGTATCCTGCGAGCAGTACTTC
.	TRBV29-1	TRBJ1-1	many	CSVAPRLGTTEAFF	TGCAGCGTTGCGCCCCGGTTGGGGACCACTGAAGCTTTCTTT
.	TRBV5-1	TRBJ1-1	few	CASSLFTGPTEAFF	TGCGCCAGCAGCTTGTTCACAGGGCCCACTGAAGCTTTCTTT
.	TRBV2	TRBJ2-5	few	CASSKFYSETQYF	TGTGCCAGCAGTAAATTTTATTCAGAGACCCAGTACTTC
TRBD1	TRBV11-2	TRBJ2-7	many	CASSRSGTGVF	TGTGCCAGCAGCCGCTCTGGGACAGGAGTGTTC
TRBD1	TRBV18	TRBJ1-6	few	CASSPRGQGKSPLHF	TGTGCCAGCTCACCCCGCGGACAGGGGAAATCACCCCTCCACTTT
.	TRBV5-1	TRBJ2-7	.	CASSQREPGKPYEQYF	TGCGCCAGCAGCCAACGCGAACCGGGAAAACCCTACGAGCAGTACTTC
.	TRBV7-3	TRBJ2-1	.	CASSLTRGGGSEQFF	TGTGCCAGCAGCTTAACGCGCGGAGGGGGCAGTGAGCAGTTCTTC
.	TRBV28	TRBJ2-1	many	CASSLGWADNNEQFF	TGTGCCAGCAGTTTAGGGTGGGCAGATAACAATGAGCAGTTCTTC
.	TRBV5-1	TRBJ2-7	.	CASSLRGVYYEQYF	TGCGCCAGCAGCTTGAGGGGTGTCTACTACGAGCAGTACTTC
.	TRBV6-1	TRBJ1-5	many	CASSVMSDINQPQHF	TGTGCCAGCAGTGTGATGTCAGACATCAATCAGCCCCAGCATTTT
TRBD1	TRBV27	TRBJ2-2	many	CASSSDRAVTGELFF	TGTGCCAGCAGTTCGGACAGGGCGGTCACCGGGGAGCTGTTTTTT
TRBD1	TRBV28	TRBJ1-5	many	CASSKGQGQIDQPQHF	TGTGCCAGCAGCAAAGGACAGGGCCAAATTGATCAGCCCCAGCATTTT
.	TRBV7-3	TRBJ2-7	many	CASSLSSDSYEQYF	TGTGCCAGCAGCCTAAGCTCGGACTCCTACGAGCAGTACTTC
.	TRBV6-5	TRBJ1-2	many	CASSYSRQGAGYTF	TGTGCCAGCAGTTACTCGAGACAAGGGGCCGGCTACACCTTC
.	TRBV12-3/TRBV12-4	TRBJ2-7	many	CASSLSWGMNEQYF	TGTGCCAGCAGTTTAAGCTGGGGAATGAACGAGCAGTACTTC
TRBD2	TRBV12-3/TRBV12-4	TRBJ2-1	many	CASSSRLAGAYNEQFF	TGTGCCAGCAGTTCACGACTAGCGGGGGCCTACAATGAGCAGTTCTTC
.	TRBV25-1	TRBJ2-2	few	CASSAGSSPTGELFF	TGTGCCAGCAGTGCGGGGAGCTCGCCCACCGGGGAGCTGTTTTTT
.	TRBV7-8	TRBJ2-2	many	CASSPELTGHAGELFF	TGTGCCAGCAGCCCCGAACTGACAGGTCACGCCGGGGAGCTGTTTTTT
TRBD1	TRBV7-9	TRBJ2-2	.	CASNQGYRGDRELFF	TGTGCCAGCAACCAGGGGTACAGGGGAGACCGGGAGCTGTTTTTT
.	TRBV6-2/TRBV6-3	TRBJ1-5	.	CASSYGFGQPQHF	TGTGCCAGCAGTTACGGATTCGGACAGCCCCAGCATTTT
TRBD1	TRBV28	TRBJ1-1	many	CASSPTTGVNTEAFF	TGTGCCAGCAGTCCCACGACAGGGGTGAACACTGAAGCTTTCTTT
.	TRBV12-3/TRBV12-4	TRBJ2-7	few	CASSLSLGGDRSILYEQYF	TGTGCCAGCAGTTTATCTTTGGGGGGGGACAGGAGCATTCTCTACGAGCAGTACTTC
TRBD1	TRBV27	TRBJ2-7	many	CASSPQGVNPYEQYF	TGTGCCAGCAGTCCTCAGGGGGTGAATCCCTACGAGCAGTACTTC
.	TRBV6-2/TRBV6-3	TRBJ2-7	many	CASSFREYGYEQYF	TGTGCCAGCAGTTTTCGCGAGTATGGGTACGAGCAGTACTTC
.	TRBV29-1	TRBJ1-5	.	CSVVQRGTGVSNQPQHF	TGCAGCGTTGTCCAGCGCGGGACGGGCGTTAGCAATCAGCCCCAGCATTTT
.	TRBV28	TRBJ1-5	many	CASEQENQPQHF	TGTGCCAGCGAACAGGAGAATCAGCCCCAGCATTTT
TRBD1	TRBV6-1	TRBJ1-5	few	CASSTVRGNQPQHF	TGTGCCAGCAGTACAGTCAGGGGGAATCAGCCCCAGCATTTT
TRBD2	TRBV9	TRBJ2-5	many	CASSLEVAGEIYF	TGTGCCAGCAGCCTGGAGGTAGCGGGGGAGATCTACTTC
.	TRBV5-1	TRBJ2-7	.	CASSYPPGGGRHEQYF	TGCGCCAGCAGCTACCCCCCGGGCGGTGGGAGGCACGAGCAGTACTTC
.	TRBV29-1	TRBJ2-7	.	CSVGPPDYEQYF	TGCAGCGTAGGCCCCCCCGACTACGAGCAGTACTTC
TRBD1	TRBV19	TRBJ1-6	.	CASSPTGAGNSPLHF	TGTGCCAGTAGTCCAACAGGGGCCGGCAATTCACCCCTCCACTTT
.	TRBV19	TRBJ1-1	.	CASSTGWTNTEAFF	TGTGCCAGTAGTACGGGTTGGACGAACACTGAAGCTTTCTTT
.	TRBV12-3/TRBV12-4	TRBJ2-7	.	CASSSGTYGQYF	TGTGCCAGCAGCTCAGGGACCTACGGGCAGTACTTC
TRBD1	TRBV6-5	TRBJ2-7	.	CASSFTGAGEQYF	TGTGCCAGCAGTTTCACAGGGGCGGGCGAGCAGTACTTC
.	TRBV7-9	TRBJ2-7	.	CASSREAGRQYF	TGTGCCAGCAGCCGAGAGGCAGGGAGGCAGTACTTC
TRBD1	TRBV28	TRBJ1-2	many	CASNFPGTGWYGYTF	TGTGCCAGCAACTTTCCAGGGACAGGGTGGTATGGCTACACCTTC
TRBD2	TRBV5-4	TRBJ2-5	many	CASSERGLAGETIQQETQYF	TGTGCCAGCAGCGAAAGGGGACTAGCGGGAGAGACCATTCAACAAGAGACCCAGTACTTC
TRBD1	TRBV7-9	TRBJ2-7	.	CASSSDRAIYEQYF	TGTGCCAGCAGCTCGGACAGGGCGATCTACGAGCAGTACTTC
.	TRBV29-1	TRBJ2-1	.	CSVDLRGANEQFF	TGCAGCGTTGATCTTCGGGGGGCCAATGAGCAATTCTTC
.	TRBV29-1	TRBJ2-7	.	CSVSGTTDYEQYF	TGCAGCGTCTCCGGGACCACCGACTACGAGCAGTACTTC
TRBD2	TRBV6-9	TRBJ2-7	many	CASSYSASGTSVYEQYF	TGTGCCAGCAGTTACTCCGCCTCCGGGACTAGTGTCTACGAGCAGTACTTC
.	TRBV27	TRBJ1-6	few	CASSYTLRYNSPLHF	TGTGCCAGCAGTTACACATTGCGTTATAATTCACCCCTCCACTTT
.	TRBV27	TRBJ1-5	few	CASSLSWQGNQPQHF	TGTGCCAGCAGTTTATCGTGGCAGGGAAATCAGCCCCAGCATTTT
.	TRBV5-1	TRBJ2-2	.	CASSDMSEAGELFF	TGCGCCAGCAGTGACATGTCGGAGGCCGGGGAGCTGTTTTTT
TRBD2	TRBV7-2	TRBJ2-5	few	CASSVTGTSGKETQYF	TGTGCCAGCAGCGTAACCGGGACTAGCGGGAAAGAGACCCAGTACTTC